The 2 T cell receptor beta chains reported below all come from one sample, sequenced in a study of CD8 T cells in Susac syndrome. Reverse transcription of 0.5 to 1 ug RNA was performed with random hexamers. Via MiXCR, TCRdb re-called the immunoSEQ multiplex PCR reads, giving one row per CDR3 protein. The sample includes more than 100,000 distinct CDR3 sequences, around 94% of them seen just once. Material for sequencing was CD8+ T cells from PBMCs. Receptors were obtained from a human donor with Susac syndrome.

The chain uses TRBV12-3 or TRBV12-4 and TRBJ1-5; D uncertain. V was shortened by 3 bases and J by 7 bases, with 19 bases between the two germline ends. This CDR3 comprises 16 residues. The CDR3 sequence is CASSFQPPSRGQPQHF. Here the CDR3 DNA reads TGTGCCAGCAGTTTCCAACCACCCAGTAGAGGCCAGCCCCAGCATTTT.

This chain connects TRBV4-1 to TRBJ2-5; 7 bases are shared with TRBD2. The germline V gene has CDR1 MGHRA and CDR2 YSYEKL. J was trimmed by 5 bases and V by 5 bases; bases with no gene match: 11. The CDR3 length is 15 residues. The CDR3 bases are TGCGCCAGCAGCTCCTCGGGGGGAAGATGGGAGACCCAGTACTTC. It translates to CASSSSGGRWETQYF.